This TCR beta chain was found in a study of PD-L1 blockade in urothelial cancer. About the study: Intravenous atezolizumab, 1,200 mg every 3 weeks, was begun by patients around 2014. Timepoints chosen for blood analysis were 3 weeks (second dose) and 6 weeks after treatment start. A median blood sample held about 150,000 T cells and tens of thousands of unique TCRs. Patients previously received 0 to 3 chemotherapy regimens.

The germline gives CDR1 SGHKS, CDR2 YYEKEE (reference sequence). The V and J ends lost 4 bases and 1 base respectively, with 12 bases between them. The CDR3 runs 15 residues. TCRdb keeps only in-frame clones here, not all; method: immunoSEQ multiplex PCR. The data contain 90,000 to 100,000 clones, 90% of them singletons. Time point: pretreatment peripheral blood. This clone was seen only once. The V gene is TRBV5-5, the J gene TRBJ1-5; no reliable D call. Sequences were derived from PBMCs, sampled around atezolizumab (anti-PD-L1) treatment. The clonotype comes from a man between 60 and 70 years old with urothelial cancer. The CDR3 here is CASSGGGGSNQPQHF. CDR3 DNA: TGTGCCAGCAGCGGAGGAGGAGGCAGCAATCAGCCCCAGCATTTT.